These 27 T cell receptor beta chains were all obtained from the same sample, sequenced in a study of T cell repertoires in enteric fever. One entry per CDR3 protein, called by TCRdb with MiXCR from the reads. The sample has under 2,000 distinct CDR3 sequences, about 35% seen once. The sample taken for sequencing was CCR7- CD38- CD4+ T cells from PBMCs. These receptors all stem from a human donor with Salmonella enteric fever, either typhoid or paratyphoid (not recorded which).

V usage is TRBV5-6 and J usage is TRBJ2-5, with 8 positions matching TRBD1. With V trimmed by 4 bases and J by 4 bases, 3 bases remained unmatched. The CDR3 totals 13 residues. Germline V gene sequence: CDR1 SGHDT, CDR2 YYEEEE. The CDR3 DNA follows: TGTGCCAGCAGCGATACAGGGGGAGAGACCCAGTACTTC. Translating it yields CASSDTGGETQYF. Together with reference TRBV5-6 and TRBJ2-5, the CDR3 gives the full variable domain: DAGVTQSPTHLIKTRGQQVTLRCSPKSGHDTVSWYQQALGQGPQFIFQYYEEEERQRGNFPDRFSGHQFPNYSSELNVNALLLGDSALYLCASSDTGGETQYFGPGTRLLVL.

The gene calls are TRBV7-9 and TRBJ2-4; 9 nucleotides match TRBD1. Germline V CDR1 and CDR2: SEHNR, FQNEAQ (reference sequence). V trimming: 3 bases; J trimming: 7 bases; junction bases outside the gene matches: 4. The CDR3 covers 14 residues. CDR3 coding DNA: TGTGCCAGCAGCTTGGGACAGGGAGGCAACATTCAGTACTTC. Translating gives CASSLGQGGNIQYF.

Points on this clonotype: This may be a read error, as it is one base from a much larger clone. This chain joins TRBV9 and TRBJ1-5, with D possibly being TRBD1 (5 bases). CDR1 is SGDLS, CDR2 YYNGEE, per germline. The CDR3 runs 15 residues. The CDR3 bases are TGTGCCATCAGCCCCGGGACCCTGGGCAATCAGCCCCAGCATTTT. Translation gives CAISPGTLGNQPQHF.

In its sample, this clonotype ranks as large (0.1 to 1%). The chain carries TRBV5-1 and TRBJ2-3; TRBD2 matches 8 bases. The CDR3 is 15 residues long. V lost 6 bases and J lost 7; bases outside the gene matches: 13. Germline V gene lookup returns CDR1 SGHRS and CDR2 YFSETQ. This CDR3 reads CASKVSGNPPYTQYF. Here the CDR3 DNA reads TGCGCCAGCAAGGTTAGCGGGAACCCGCCGTATACGCAGTATTTT.

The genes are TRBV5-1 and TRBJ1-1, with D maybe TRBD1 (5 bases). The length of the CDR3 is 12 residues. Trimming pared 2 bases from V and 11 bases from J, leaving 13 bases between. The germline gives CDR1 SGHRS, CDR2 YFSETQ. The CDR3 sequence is CASSFTQGVAFF. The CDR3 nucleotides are TGCGCCAGCAGCTTCACCCAGGGTGTGGCTTTCTTT.

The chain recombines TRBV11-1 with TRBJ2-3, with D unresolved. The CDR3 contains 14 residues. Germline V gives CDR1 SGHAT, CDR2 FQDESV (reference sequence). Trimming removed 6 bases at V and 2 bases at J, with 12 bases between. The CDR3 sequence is CASRPSAVTDTQYF. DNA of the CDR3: TGTGCCAGCAGACCCTCGGCGGTCACAGATACGCAGTATTTT.

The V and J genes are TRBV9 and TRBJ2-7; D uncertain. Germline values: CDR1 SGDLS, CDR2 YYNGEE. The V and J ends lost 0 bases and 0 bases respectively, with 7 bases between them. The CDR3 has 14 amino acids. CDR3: CASSVDVNSYEQYF. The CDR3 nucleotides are TGTGCCAGCAGCGTAGATGTCAACTCCTACGAGCAGTACTTC.

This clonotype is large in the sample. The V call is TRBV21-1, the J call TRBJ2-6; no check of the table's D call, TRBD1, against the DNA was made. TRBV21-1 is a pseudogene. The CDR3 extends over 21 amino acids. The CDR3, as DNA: TGTGCCAGCAGCAAAAGGTCCGTGCGGTACCGGGGGAACTCTGGGGCCAACGTCCTGACTTTC. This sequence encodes CASSKRSVRYRGNSGANVLTF.

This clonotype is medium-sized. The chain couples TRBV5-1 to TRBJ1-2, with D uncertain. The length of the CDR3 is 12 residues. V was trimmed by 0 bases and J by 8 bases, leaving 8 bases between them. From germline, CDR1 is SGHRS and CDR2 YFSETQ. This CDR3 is CASSLDGKGYTF. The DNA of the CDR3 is TGCGCCAGCAGCTTGGATGGGAAAGGCTACACCTTC.

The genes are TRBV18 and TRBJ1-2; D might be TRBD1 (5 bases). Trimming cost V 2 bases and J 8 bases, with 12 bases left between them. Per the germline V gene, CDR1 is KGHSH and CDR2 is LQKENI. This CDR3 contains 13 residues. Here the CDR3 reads CASSPGTGLGYTF. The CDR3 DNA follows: TGTGCCAGCTCACCAGGGACCGGACTGGGCTACACCTTC.

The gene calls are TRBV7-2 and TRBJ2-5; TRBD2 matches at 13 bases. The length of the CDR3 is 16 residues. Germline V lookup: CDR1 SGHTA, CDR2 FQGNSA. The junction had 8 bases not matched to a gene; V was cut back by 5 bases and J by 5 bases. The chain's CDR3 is CASSRGLAGAGETQYF. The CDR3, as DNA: TGTGCCAGCAGCCGCGGACTAGCGGGAGCTGGGGAGACCCAGTACTTC.

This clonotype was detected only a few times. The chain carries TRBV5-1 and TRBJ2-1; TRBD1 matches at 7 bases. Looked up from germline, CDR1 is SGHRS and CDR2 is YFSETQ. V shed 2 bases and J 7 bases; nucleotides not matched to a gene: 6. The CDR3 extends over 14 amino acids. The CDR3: CASSFQTGRNEQFF. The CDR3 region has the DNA TGCGCCAGCAGCTTTCAGACAGGGCGAAATGAGCAGTTCTTC.

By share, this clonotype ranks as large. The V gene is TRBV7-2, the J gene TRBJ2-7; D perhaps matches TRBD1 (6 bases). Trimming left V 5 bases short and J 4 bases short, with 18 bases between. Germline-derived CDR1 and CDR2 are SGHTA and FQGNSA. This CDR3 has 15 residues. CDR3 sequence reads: CASSLSRGNTYEQYF. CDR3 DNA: TGTGCCAGCAGCCTAAGCAGGGGAAATACGTACGAGCAGTACTTC.

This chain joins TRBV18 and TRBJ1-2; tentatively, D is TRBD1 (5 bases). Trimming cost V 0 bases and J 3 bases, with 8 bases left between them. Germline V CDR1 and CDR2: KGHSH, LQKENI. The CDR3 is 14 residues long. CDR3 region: CASSPPEGYYGYTF. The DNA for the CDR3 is TGTGCCAGCTCACCACCGGAGGGGTACTATGGCTACACCTTC.

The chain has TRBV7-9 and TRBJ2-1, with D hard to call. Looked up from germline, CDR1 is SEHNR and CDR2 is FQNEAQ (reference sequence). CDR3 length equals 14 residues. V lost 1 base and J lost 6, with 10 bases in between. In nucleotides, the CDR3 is TGTGCCAGCAGCTTAGTATCACAGCTCAATGAGCAGTTCTTC. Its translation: CASSLVSQLNEQFF.

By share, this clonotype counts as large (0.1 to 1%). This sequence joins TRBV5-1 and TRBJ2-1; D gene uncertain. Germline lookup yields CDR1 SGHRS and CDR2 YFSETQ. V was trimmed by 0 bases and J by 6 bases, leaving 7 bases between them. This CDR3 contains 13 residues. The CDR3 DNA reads TGCGCCAGCAGCTTGGGGGGTAGCAATGAGCAGTTCTTC. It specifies CASSLGGSNEQFF.

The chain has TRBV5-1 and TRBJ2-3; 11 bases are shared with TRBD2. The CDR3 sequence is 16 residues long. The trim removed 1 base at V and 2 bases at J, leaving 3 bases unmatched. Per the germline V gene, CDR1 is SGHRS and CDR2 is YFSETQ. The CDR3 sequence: CASSLSSGRATDTQYF. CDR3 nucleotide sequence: TGCGCCAGCAGCTTGAGTAGCGGGAGGGCCACAGATACGCAGTATTTT.

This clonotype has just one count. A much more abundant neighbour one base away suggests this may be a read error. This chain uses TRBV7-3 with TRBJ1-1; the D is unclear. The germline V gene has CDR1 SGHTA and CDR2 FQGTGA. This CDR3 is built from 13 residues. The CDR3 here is CATSLNVGIEAFF. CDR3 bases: TGTGCCACCAGCTTAAATGTGGGAATTGAAGCTTTCTTT.

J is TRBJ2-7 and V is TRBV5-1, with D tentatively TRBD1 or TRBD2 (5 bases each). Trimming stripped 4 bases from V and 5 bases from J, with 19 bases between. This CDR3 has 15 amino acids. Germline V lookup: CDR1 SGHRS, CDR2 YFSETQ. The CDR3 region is CASSPLGRAGNEQYF. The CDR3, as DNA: TGCGCCAGCAGCCCCCTGGGACGGGCCGGAAACGAGCAGTACTTC. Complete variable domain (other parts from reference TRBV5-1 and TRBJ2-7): KAGVTQTPRYLIKTRGQQVTLSCSPISGHRSVSWYQQTPGQGLQFLFEYFSETQRNKGNFPGRFSGRQFSNSRSEMNVSTLELGDSALYLCASSPLGRAGNEQYFGPGTRLTVT.

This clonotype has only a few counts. The CDR3 nucleotides are TGTGCCAGCAGCCCCTGGGGACAGCAAACCGGGGAGCTGTTTTTT. Its protein is CASSPWGQQTGELFF. This chain uses TRBV7-3 with TRBJ2-2, with 7 nucleotides matching TRBD1. The CDR3 is made up of 15 amino acids. Germline CDR1 is SGHTA and CDR2 is FQGTGA. Unmatched junction bases numbered 8, after V lost 5 bases and J lost 5 bases.

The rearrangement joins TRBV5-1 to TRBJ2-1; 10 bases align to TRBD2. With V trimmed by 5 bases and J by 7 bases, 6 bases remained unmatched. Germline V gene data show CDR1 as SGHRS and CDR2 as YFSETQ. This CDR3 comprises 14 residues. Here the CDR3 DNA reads TGCGCCAGCAGGCGGGAAGCGGGGGGGAATGAGCAGTTCTTC. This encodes CASRREAGGNEQFF.

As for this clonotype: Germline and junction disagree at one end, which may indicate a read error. CDR3 protein: CARSLAAQGIAETQYF. The CDR3 DNA reads as TGTGCCAGGAGCTTAGCGGCTCAGGGAATCGCGGAGACCCAGTACTTC. The rearrangement uses TRBV7-9 and TRBJ2-5; TRBD2 might be the D (6 bases). This CDR3 has 16 residues. CDR1 SEHNR and CDR2 FQNEAQ come from the germline V gene (reference sequence).

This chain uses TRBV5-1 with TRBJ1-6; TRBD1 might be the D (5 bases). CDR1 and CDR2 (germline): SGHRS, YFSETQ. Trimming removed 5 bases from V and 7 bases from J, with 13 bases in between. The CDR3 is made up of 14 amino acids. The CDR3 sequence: CASRPGPTNSPLHF. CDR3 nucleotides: TGCGCCAGCAGACCGGGACCGACGAATTCACCCCTCCACTTT.

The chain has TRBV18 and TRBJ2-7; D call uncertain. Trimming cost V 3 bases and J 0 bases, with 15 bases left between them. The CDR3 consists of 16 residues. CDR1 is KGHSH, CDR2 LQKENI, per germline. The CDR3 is CASSPRRALSSYEQYF. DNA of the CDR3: TGTGCCAGCTCACCCCGTAGGGCTCTAAGCTCCTACGAGCAGTACTTC.

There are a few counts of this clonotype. The CDR3 here is CASSSGTSDSYEQYF. The CDR3 nucleotides read TGCGCCAGCAGTTCCGGGACTAGCGATTCCTACGAGCAGTACTTC. The chain uses TRBV5-1 and TRBJ2-7; 10 bases line up with TRBD2. V lost 5 bases to trimming and J lost 1 base; unmatched junction nucleotides: 6. This CDR3 has 15 residues. Germline-derived CDR1 and CDR2 are SGHRS and YFSETQ.

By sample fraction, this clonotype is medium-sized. As DNA, the CDR3 is TGTGCCAGCAGCTTAGAACAGTATAATTCACCCCTCCACTTT. As protein: CASSLEQYNSPLHF. The chain couples TRBV7-9 to TRBJ1-6; D is uncertain. This CDR3 spans 14 amino acids. V dropped 1 base and J dropped 4 bases, with 5 bases sitting between them. Germline V CDR1 and CDR2: SEHNR, FQNEAQ (reference sequence).

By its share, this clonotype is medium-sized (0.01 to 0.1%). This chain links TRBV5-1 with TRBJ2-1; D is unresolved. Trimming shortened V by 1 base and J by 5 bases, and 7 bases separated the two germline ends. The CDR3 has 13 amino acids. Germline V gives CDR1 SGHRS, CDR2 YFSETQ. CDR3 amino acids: CASSLNSNNEQFF. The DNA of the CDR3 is TGCGCCAGCAGCTTGAACAGCAACAATGAGCAGTTCTTC.